This T cell receptor (beta chain) was observed in a study of early T cells in non-severe SARS-CoV-2 infection. In the study overall: Whole-blood bulk RNA, unsorted, was sequenced, and chains were unpaired. Study findings and constraints: Private and CD4 specificities were missed by VDJdb matching, skewed to anti-spike CD8.

The CDR3 loop spans 13 amino acids. Trimming removed 4 bases at V and 1 base at J, with 10 bases between. Looked up from germline, CDR1 is GTSNPN and CDR2 is SVGIG (reference sequence). As part of library construction, unique molecular identifiers were attached to individual cDNA molecules. From the 5' RACE reads, TCRdb called clonotypes with MiXCR, one entry per CDR3 protein. The sample shows more than 65,000 distinct CDR3 sequences, approximately 13% of them seen only once. This clonotype has a count of ten or more. The antigen remains unidentified. The specimen sequenced was whole blood. The chain uses TRBV30 and TRBJ1-1; D unclear. This TCR was sampled from an adult who was a healthcare worker with PCR-confirmed SARS-CoV-2 infection or an uninfected control (not recorded which). This chain's CDR3 is CAWTRSRNTEAFF. CDR3 nucleotides: TGTGCCTGGACGCGCAGCAGGAACACTGAAGCTTTCTTT.